This record concerns one TCR beta chain sequence. Antigen specificity is unknown. The data were taken from a study of T cell responses to AZD1222 COVID-19 vaccine. Notes on the study in general: Just five to seven AZD1222 recipients tested seropositive at baseline.

Libraries were prepared by immunoSEQ multiplex PCR; TCRdb keeps only in-frame clonotypes and omits some of them. Of about 120,000 clones listed, roughly 89% were seen once; the top ten hold more than 4.5%. Per germline, CDR1 KGHSH and CDR2 LQKENI. Trimming removed 3 bases from V and 5 bases from J; junction bases left unmatched: 2. This CDR3 is 13 amino acids long. The chain links TRBV18 to TRBJ1-1, with TRBD1 matching over 8 bases. The clonotype was recovered from an adult in good health. The sequencing here drew on peripheral blood, taken on day 0 of AZD1222 vaccination. The CDR3 nucleotides are TGTGCCAGCTCACCGGACAGGGTTACTGAAGCTTTCTTT. Translation gives CASSPDRVTEAFF.